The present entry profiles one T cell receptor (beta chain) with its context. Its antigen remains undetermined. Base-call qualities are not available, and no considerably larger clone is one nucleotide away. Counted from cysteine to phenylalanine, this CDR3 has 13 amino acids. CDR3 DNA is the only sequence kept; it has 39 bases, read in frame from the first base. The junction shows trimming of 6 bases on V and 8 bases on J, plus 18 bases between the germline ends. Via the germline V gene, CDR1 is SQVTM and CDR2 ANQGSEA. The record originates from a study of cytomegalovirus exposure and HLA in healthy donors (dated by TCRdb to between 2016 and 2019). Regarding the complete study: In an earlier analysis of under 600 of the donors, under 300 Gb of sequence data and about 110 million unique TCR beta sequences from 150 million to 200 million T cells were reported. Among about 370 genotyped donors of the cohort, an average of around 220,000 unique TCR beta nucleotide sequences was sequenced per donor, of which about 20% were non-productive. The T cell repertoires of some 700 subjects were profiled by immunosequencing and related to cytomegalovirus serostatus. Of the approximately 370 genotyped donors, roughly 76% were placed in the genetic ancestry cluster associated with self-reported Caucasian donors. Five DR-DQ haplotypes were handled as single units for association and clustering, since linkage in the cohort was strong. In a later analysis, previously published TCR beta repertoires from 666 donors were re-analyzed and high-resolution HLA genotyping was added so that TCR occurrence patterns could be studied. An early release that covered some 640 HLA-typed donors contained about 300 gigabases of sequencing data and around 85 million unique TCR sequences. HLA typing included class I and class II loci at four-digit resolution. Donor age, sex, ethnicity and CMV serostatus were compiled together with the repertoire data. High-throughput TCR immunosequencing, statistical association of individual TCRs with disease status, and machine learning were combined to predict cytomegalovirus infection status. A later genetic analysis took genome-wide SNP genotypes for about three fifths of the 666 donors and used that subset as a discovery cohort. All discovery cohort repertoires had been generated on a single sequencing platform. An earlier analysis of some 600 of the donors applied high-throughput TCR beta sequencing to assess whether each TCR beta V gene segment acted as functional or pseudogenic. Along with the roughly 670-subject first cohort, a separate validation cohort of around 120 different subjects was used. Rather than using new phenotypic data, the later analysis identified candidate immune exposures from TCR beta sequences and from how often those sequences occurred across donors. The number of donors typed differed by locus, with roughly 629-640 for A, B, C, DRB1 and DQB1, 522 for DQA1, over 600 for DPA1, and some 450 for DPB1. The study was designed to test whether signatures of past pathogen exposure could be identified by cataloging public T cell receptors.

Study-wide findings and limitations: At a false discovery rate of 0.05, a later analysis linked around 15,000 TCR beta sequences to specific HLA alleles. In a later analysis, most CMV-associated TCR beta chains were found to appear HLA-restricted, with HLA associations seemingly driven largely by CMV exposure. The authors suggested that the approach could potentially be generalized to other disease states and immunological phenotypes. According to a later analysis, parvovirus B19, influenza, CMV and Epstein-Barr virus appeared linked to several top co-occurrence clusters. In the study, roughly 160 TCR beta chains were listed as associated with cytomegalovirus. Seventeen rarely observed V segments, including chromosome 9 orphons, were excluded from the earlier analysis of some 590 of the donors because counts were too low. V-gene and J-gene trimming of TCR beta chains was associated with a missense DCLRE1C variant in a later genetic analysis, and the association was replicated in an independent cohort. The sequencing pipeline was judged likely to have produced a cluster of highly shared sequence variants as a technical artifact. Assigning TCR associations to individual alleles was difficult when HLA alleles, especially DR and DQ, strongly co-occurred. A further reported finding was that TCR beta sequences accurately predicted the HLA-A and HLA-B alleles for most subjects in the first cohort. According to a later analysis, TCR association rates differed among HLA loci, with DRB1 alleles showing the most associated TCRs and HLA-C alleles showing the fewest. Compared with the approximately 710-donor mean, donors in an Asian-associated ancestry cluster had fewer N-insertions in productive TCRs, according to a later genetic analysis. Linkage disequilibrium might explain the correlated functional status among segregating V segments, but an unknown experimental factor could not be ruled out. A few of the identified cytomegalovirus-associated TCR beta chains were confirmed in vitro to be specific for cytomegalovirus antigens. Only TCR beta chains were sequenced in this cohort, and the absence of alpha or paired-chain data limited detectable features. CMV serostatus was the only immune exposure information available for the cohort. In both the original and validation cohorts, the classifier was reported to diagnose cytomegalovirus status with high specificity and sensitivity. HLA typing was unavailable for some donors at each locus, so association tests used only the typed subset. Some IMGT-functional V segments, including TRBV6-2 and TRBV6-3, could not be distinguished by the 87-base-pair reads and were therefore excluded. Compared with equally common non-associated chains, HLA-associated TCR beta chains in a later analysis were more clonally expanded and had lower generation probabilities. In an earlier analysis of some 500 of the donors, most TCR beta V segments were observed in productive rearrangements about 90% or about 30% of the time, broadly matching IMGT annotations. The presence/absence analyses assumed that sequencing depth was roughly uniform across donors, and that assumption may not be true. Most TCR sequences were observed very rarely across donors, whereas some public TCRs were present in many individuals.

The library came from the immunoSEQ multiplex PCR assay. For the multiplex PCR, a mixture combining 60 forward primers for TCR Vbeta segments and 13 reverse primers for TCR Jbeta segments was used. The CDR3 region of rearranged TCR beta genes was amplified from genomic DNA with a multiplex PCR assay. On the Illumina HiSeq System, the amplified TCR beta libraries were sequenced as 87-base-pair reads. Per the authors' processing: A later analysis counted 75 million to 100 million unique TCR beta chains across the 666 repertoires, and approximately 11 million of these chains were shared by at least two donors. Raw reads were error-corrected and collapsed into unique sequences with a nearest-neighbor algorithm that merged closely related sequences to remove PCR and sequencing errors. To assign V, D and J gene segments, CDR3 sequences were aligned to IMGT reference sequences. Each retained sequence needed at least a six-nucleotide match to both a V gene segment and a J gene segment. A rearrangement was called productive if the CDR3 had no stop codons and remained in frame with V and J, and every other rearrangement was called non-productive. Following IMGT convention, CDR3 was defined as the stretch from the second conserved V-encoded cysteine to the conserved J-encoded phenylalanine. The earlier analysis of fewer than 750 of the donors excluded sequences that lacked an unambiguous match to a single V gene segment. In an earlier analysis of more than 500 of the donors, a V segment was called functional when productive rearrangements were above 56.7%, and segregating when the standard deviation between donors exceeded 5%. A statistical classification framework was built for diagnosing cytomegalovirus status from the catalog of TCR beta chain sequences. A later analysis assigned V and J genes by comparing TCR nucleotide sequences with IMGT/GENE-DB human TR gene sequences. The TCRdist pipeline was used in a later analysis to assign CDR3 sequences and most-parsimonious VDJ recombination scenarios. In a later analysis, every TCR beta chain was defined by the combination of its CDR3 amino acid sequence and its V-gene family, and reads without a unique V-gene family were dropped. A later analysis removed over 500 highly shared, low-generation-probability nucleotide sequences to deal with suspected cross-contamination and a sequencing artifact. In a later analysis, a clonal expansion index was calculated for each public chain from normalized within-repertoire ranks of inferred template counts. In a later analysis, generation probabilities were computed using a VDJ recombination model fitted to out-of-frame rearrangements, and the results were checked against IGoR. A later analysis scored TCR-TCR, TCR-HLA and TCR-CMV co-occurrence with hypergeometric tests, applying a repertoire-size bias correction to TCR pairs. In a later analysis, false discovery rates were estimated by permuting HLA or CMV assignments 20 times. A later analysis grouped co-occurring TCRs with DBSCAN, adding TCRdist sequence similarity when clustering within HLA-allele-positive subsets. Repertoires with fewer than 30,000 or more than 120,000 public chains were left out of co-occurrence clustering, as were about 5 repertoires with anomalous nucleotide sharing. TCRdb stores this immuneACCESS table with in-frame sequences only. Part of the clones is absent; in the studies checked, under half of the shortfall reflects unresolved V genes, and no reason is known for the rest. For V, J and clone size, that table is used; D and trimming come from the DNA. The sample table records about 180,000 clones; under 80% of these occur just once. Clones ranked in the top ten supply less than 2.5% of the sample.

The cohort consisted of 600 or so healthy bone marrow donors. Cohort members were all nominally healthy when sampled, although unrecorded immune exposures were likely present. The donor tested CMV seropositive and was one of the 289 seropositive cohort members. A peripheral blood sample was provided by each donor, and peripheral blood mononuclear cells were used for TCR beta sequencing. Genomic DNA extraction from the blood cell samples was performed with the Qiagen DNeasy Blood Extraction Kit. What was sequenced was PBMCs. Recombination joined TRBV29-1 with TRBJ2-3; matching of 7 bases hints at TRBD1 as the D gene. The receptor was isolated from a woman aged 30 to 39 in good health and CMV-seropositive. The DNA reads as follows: TGCAGCGTGACGGGGGACAGAGGCCGTACGCAGTATTTT. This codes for CSVTGDRGRTQYF.